The 30 T cell receptor beta chains presented below share a single source sample, sequenced in a study of regulatory T cells in long-lasting Graves disease. CDR3-region Arm-PCR and iRepertoire HTBI primers produced the TCR beta libraries. Each CDR3 protein gets one entry after TCRdb re-called the multiplex PCR reads with MiXCR. The table includes about 220,000 distinct CDR3 sequences, roughly a fifth detected once. Time point given: newly diagnosed GD, antithyroid drugs for less than 3 months. RNA from PBMCs was the source of the TCR library. In addition, the sample was reused for a study of T cells in Graves' hyperthyroidism and ophthalmopathy.

The specimen was peripheral blood mononuclear cells (PBMCs), collected at new diagnosis, from a patient treated with antithyroid drugs. The receptors were sampled from a woman in her twenties or thirties with Graves disease.

The chain links TRBV20-1 to TRBJ2-7, with 13 bases fitting TRBD2. The CDR3 extends over 16 amino acids. With V trimmed by 2 bases and J by 4 bases, 8 bases remained unmatched. Germline CDR1 and CDR2: DFQATT and SNEGSKA (reference sequence). The CDR3 region has the DNA TGCAGTGCTAGACGGGGACTAGCGGGATCTCCGTACGAGCAGTACTTC. This translates into CSARRGLAGSPYEQYF.

The table lists this clonotype with many counts. The chain couples TRBV12-5 to TRBJ2-1; D gene ambiguous. With 6 bases removed from V and 1 base from J, the gap between germline ends came to 16 bases. CDR3 length: 16 amino acids. Germline values: CDR1 LGHNT, CDR2 FRNRAP. The CDR3 nucleotides read TGTGCTAGTGGCCGCAGTGGTGGCGCTTCCTACAATGAGCAGTTCTTC. Encoded protein: CASGRSGGASYNEQFF.

The CDR3 DNA reads as TGTGCCAGTAGTATGAGGGGACAAACAGATACGCAGTATTTT. As protein: CASSMRGQTDTQYF. The chain couples TRBV19 to TRBJ2-3; D possibly corresponds to TRBD1 (6 bases). The CDR3 totals 14 residues. Per the germline V gene, CDR1 is LNHDA and CDR2 is SQIVND (reference sequence). V lost 3 bases to trimming and J lost 3 bases, with 10 bases between them.

This clonotype appeared many times. The J gene is TRBJ2-5, the V gene TRBV30; no reliable D call. The CDR3 sequence is 11 residues long. Trimming took 5 bases from V and 7 from J, leaving 11 bases between them. Germline CDR1 GTSNPN, CDR2 SVGIG (reference sequence). The CDR3 nucleotides are TGTGCCTGGTGGAATTTTAGGACCCAGTACTTC. Its protein product is CAWWNFRTQYF.

The rearrangement joins TRBV12-3 or TRBV12-4 to TRBJ2-3; D could derive from TRBD1 or TRBD2 (5 bases each). Trimming removed 6 bases at V and 0 bases at J, with 16 bases between. This CDR3 contains 16 residues. The CDR3: CASRLTGTLSTDTQYF. The CDR3 nucleotides are TGTGCCAGCAGATTGACCGGGACCCTTAGCACAGATACGCAGTATTTT.

There are many counts of this clonotype. Germline is not matched at one junction end, which may reflect a read error. V and J are TRBV29-1 and TRBJ2-1; 7 bases map to TRBD1. Germline CDR1 SQVTM, CDR2 ANQGSEA. This CDR3 has 17 amino acids. The CDR3 sequence: CSVKDRVTLSSYNEQFF. CDR3 sequence (DNA): TGCAGCGTTAAAGACAGGGTCACTTTAAGCTCCTACAATGAGCAGTTCTTC.

This clonotype has ten or more counts. The chain combines TRBV12-3 or TRBV12-4 with TRBJ2-3, with 11 bases lining up with TRBD1. The V and J ends lost 4 bases and 9 bases, in that order; junction bases with no gene match: 0. This CDR3 is 12 amino acids long. The CDR3 spells CASSWTGGTQYF. The CDR3 DNA follows: TGTGCCAGCAGTTGGACAGGGGGCACGCAGTATTTT.

This clonotype was counted at least ten times. V is TRBV18 and J is TRBJ1-1; 7 bases match TRBD1. Germline-derived CDR1 and CDR2 are KGHSH and LQKENI. The CDR3 is made up of 14 amino acids. The J segment lost 4 bases and the V segment lost 3 bases, leaving 5 bases of the junction unmatched. The DNA of the CDR3 is TGTGCCAGCTCACCTCAGGGGGGTATCACTGAAGCTTTCTTT. Its translation: CASSPQGGITEAFF.

The table lists this clonotype with many counts. This chain connects TRBV11-3 to TRBJ2-1; 8 positions agree with TRBD1. The CDR3 has 13 amino acids. Germline V lookup: CDR1 SGHNT, CDR2 YENEEA. The trim removed 5 bases at V and 10 bases at J, leaving 7 bases unmatched. The CDR3 region has the DNA TGTGCCAGCAGCCCGACAGGGGTCGGGGAGCAGTTCTTC. Amino acids: CASSPTGVGEQFF.

This clonotype appeared many times. The chain links TRBV14 to TRBJ2-7; D is unresolved. The length of the CDR3 is 14 residues. V was shortened by 4 bases and J by 3 bases, with 13 bases between the two germline ends. Germline V gene lookup returns CDR1 SGHDN and CDR2 FVKESK. CDR3 residues: CASSPEIGSYEQYF. As DNA, the CDR3 is TGTGCCAGCAGCCCCGAGATAGGCAGCTACGAGCAGTACTTC.

This clonotype was recorded at least ten times. V gene TRBV12-3 or TRBV12-4 combines with J gene TRBJ1-2; TRBD1 is a possible D gene (5 bases). Trimming removed 1 base from V and 3 bases from J, with 9 bases in between. The CDR3 is 14 amino acids. Written as DNA, the CDR3 is TGTGCCAGCAGTTTAGGCAGGGCCGACTATGGCTACACCTTC. This encodes CASSLGRADYGYTF.

About this clonotype: A read error is possible here, since a much larger clone lies one base away. The rearrangement links TRBV28 to TRBJ2-1, with unresolved D. The CDR3 has 14 amino acids. Trimming took off 4 bases at V and 7 bases at J, with 14 bases between the two ends. The germline CDR1 and CDR2 sequences are MDHEN and SYDVKM. The DNA of the CDR3 is TGTGCCAGCAGTTCCTGGTGCGGTAAGAATGAGCAGTTCTTC. Amino acid sequence: CASSSWCGKNEQFF.

The V and J genes are TRBV28 and TRBJ2-2; no clear D gene. The CDR3 has 15 residues. CDR1 is MDHEN, CDR2 SYDVKM, per germline. V shed 5 bases and J shed 3 bases, with 13 bases lying between them. The CDR3 DNA sequence: TGTGCCAGCAGTCCCCAGACCCAGGACACCGGGGAGCTGTTTTTT. This encodes CASSPQTQDTGELFF.

This clonotype was counted a few times. The genes are TRBV6-2 or TRBV6-3 and TRBJ1-3, with a possible D match to TRBD1 (6 bases). The CDR3 length is 13 residues. Germline CDR1 reads MNHEY; CDR2 reads SVGEGT. V lost 10 bases, J lost 4 bases, and 14 bases lay in between. The CDR3 loop is CATGTSGGNTIYF. CDR3 in DNA: TGTGCCACTGGGACATCGGGGGGAAACACCATATATTTT.

Ten or more counts support this clonotype. This chain connects TRBV13 to TRBJ1-1; maybe TRBD1 (6 bases). There are 17 residues in the CDR3. V gave up 5 bases and J gave up 1 base, with 20 bases separating them. Germline CDR1 and CDR2: PRHDT and FYEKMQ (reference sequence). CDR3 bases: TGTGCCAGCAGCGCCGGGGGGAGGGCAGGGGCGAACACTGAAGCTTTCTTT. This translates into CASSAGGRAGANTEAFF.

This clonotype was detected many times. The gene calls are TRBV2 and TRBJ2-1; 9 positions agree with TRBD1. Germline assignment: CDR1 SNHLY and CDR2 FYNNEI. With 6 bases clipped from V and 7 bases from J, the junction kept 10 bases outside the gene matches. The CDR3 runs to 15 residues. The CDR3 region has the DNA TGTGCCAGCAGAGAACAGGGGGCCGTGGGTAATGAGCAGTTCTTC. Residues: CASREQGAVGNEQFF.

This clonotype was counted many times. This rearrangement joins TRBV25-1 to TRBJ2-5, with TRBD1 matching 8 bases. V was clipped by 3 bases and J by 3 bases; unmatched bases: 15. The germline CDR1 and CDR2 sequences are MGHDK and SYGVNS. The CDR3 spans 18 residues. Written as DNA, the CDR3 is TGTGCCAGCAGTGATTGGACAGGGTTTGTGCGTCGGGAAGAGACCCAGTACTTC. Protein sequence: CASSDWTGFVRREETQYF.

Comment on this clonotype: This may be a read error, as it is one base from a much larger clone. The chain joins TRBV6-5 to TRBJ2-7, with TRBD2 as a possible D gene (6 bases). The J call may be incorrect, as the DNA end agrees better with TRBJ2-3. The CDR3 is 15 residues long. CDR1 and CDR2 (germline): MNHEY, SVGAGI. CDR3 region: CANSYTTSNADTQYF. Here the CDR3 DNA reads TGTGCCAACAGTTACACGACTAGTAATGCAGATACGCAGTATTTT.

The chain uses TRBV7-8 and TRBJ1-4; unclear D gene. The germline CDR1 and CDR2 sequences are SGHVS and FQNEAQ. The CDR3 runs to 13 residues. V lost 0 bases, J lost 1 base, and 0 bases lay in between. CDR3 bases: TGTGCCAGCAGCTTAGCAACTAATGAAAAACTGTTTTTT. Amino acids: CASSLATNEKLFF.

This clonotype was detected ten times or more. The chain carries TRBV7-2 and TRBJ1-2, with TRBD1 matching over 7 bases. The length of the CDR3 is 14 residues. The germline V gene has CDR1 SGHTA and CDR2 FQGNSA. The junction had 10 bases not matched to a gene; V was cut back by 6 bases and J by 6 bases. The CDR3 sequence: CASSPQGYDNGYTF. The CDR3 DNA reads TGTGCCAGCAGTCCACAGGGGTATGACAATGGCTACACCTTC.

The table lists this clonotype with many counts. The chain links TRBV29-1 to TRBJ2-3; D is tentatively TRBD1 or TRBD2 (5 bases each). The V gene lost 8 bases and the J gene lost 2 bases, with 20 bases spanning the gap. There are 15 residues in the CDR3. Germline V gives CDR1 SQVTM, CDR2 ANQGSEA. In DNA, the CDR3 is TGCAGCACAAAAACGGGGCAGGGCGACACAGATACGCAGTATTTT. Amino acid sequence: CSTKTGQGDTDTQYF.

This clonotype was seen at least ten times. The rearrangement links TRBV12-3 or TRBV12-4 to TRBJ2-1; D is perhaps TRBD2 (6 bases). There are 14 residues in the CDR3. V was trimmed by 4 bases and J by 8 bases, leaving 15 bases between them. This CDR3 is CASSYRDPGDEQFF. In DNA form, the CDR3 reads TGTGCCAGCAGTTACCGGGACCCGGGGGATGAGCAGTTCTTC.

This clonotype was seen more than once but under ten times. No conserved phenylalanine or tryptophan is present at the end of the CDR3, so a read error is the likely explanation. The rearrangement links TRBV5-1 to TRBJ2-6; D remains unclear. The CDR3 consists of 15 residues. V was cut by 3 bases and J by 0 bases, with 7 bases left in between. Germline V CDR1 and CDR2: SGHRS, YFSETQ. DNA of the CDR3: TGCGCCAGCAGCTCCGCGCCCTCTGGGGCCAACGTCCTGACTTCC. Translating gives CASSSAPSGANVLTS.

This clonotype was seen ten or more times. The CDR3 loop reads CASQRASGSNEQFF. CDR3 DNA: TGTGCCAGCCAAAGGGCTAGCGGGAGCAATGAGCAGTTCTTC. This chain connects TRBV9 to TRBJ2-1; TRBD2 aligns across 10 bases. Germline V lookup: CDR1 SGDLS, CDR2 YYNGEE. Trimming at V came to 7 bases and at J to 6 bases, leaving 7 bases not matched to a gene. There are 14 residues in the CDR3.

With respect to this clonotype: A far larger clone is only one base removed, so a read error is likely. CDR3 sequence: CASRQGNTGAFF. CDR3 sequence (DNA): TGTGCCAGCAGACAGGGGAACACTGGAGCTTTCTTT. The chain uses TRBV6-2 or TRBV6-3 and TRBJ1-1; 7 nucleotides align to TRBD1. Germline V gene sequence: CDR1 MNHEY, CDR2 SVGEGT. CDR3 length equals 12 residues.

The rearrangement uses TRBV6-1 and TRBJ1-3; D may be TRBD1 (5 bases). V dropped 10 bases and J dropped 0 bases, with 16 bases sitting between them. Germline lookup yields CDR1 MNHNS and CDR2 SASEGT. The CDR3 has 15 residues. The CDR3 nucleotides read TGTGCCACCGCCCCGGGGGGGAGCTCTGGAAACACCATATATTTT. It yields the protein CATAPGGSSGNTIYF.

This clonotype was found many times. The chain joins TRBV7-6 to TRBJ1-1; D gene uncertain. CDR1 is SGHVS and CDR2 is FNYEAQ in the germline V gene. V was cut by 4 bases and J by 7 bases, with 22 bases left in between. This CDR3 spans 16 amino acids. CDR3 region: CASSSWEGLSPREAFF. The CDR3 coding sequence is TGTGCCAGCAGCTCTTGGGAGGGATTGTCGCCCCGTGAAGCTTTCTTT.

This clonotype was observed a single time. The chain couples TRBV11-2 to TRBJ2-3; possible D gene TRBD1, 6 bases. Germline CDR1 reads SGHAT; CDR2 reads FQNNGV. The CDR3 runs 14 residues. Trimming removed 5 bases at V and 4 bases at J, with 13 bases between. CDR3 amino acids: CASSTQGHPDTQYF. The DNA for the CDR3 is TGTGCCAGCAGCACCCAGGGACACCCAGATACGCAGTATTTT.

At least ten counts were recorded for this clonotype. The rearrangement links TRBV20-1 to TRBJ2-7; TRBD2 matches at 8 bases. V dropped 5 bases and J dropped 4; count of bases not matched to a gene: 7. Looked up from germline, CDR1 is DFQATT and CDR2 is SNEGSKA (reference sequence). The CDR3 spans 13 residues. As DNA, the CDR3 is TGCAGTGCTCCCACTAGCGGTCTTTACGAGCAGTACTTC. It is translated as CSAPTSGLYEQYF.

This clonotype was recorded at least ten times. The chain recombines TRBV30 with TRBJ2-1, with 7 nucleotides matching TRBD2. Germline V CDR1 and CDR2: GTSNPN, SVGIG (reference sequence). V lost 8 bases, J lost 6 bases, and 10 bases stayed unmatched. The CDR3 is made up of 13 amino acids. CDR3 in DNA: TGTGCCCGTTCACCGGGACTATCCAATGAGCAGTTCTTC. Amino acid sequence: CARSPGLSNEQFF.